One sample yielded the 8 T cell receptor beta chains listed below, sequenced in a study of T cell repertoires in cytomegalovirus infection (dated by TCRdb to the late 2010s). The treatment or condition tag for this specimen amounts to: in vitro stimulation with specific CMV peptide epitopes to enrich CMV-specific T cells. No cognate antigen is known for these TCRs. This sample was sequenced with an Illumina HiSeq 1500. TCRdb reanalyzed the raw reads on its own, using fastp at Q25 for trimming and MiXCR for clone calling, and kept in-frame beta chains. Each entry merges the rows of one CDR3 protein and shows their most common DNA and genes. The sample table records tens of thousands of distinct CDR3 sequences; 25% to 30% of these occur just once. The ten top clones hold roughly 60% of the sample. The sequences come from CD8+ T cells from cultured PBMCs, collected from culture after CMV antigen stimulation. All receptors come from a human donor in good health (CMV status not recorded). Some clones in this sample may be carry-over from other donors' samples.

The chain is built from TRBV7-2 and TRBJ2-1; D possibly uses TRBD1 or TRBD2 (5 bases each). V shed 4 bases and J shed 8 bases, with 21 bases lying between them. In germline, CDR1 is SGHTA, CDR2 FQGNSA. This CDR3 comprises 16 residues. The DNA for the CDR3 is TGTGCCAGCAGCTCCCCGGGGCAAGGAATGTACTATGAGCAGTTCTTC. Residues: CASSSPGQGMYYEQFF.

The rearrangement uses TRBV25-1 and TRBJ1-5; D is unresolved. CDR1 is MGHDK and CDR2 is SYGVNS in the germline V gene. V lost 5 bases and J 7 bases, leaving 12 bases between the germline ends. The CDR3 extends over 13 amino acids. CDR3 protein: CASSRNMGQPQHF. In DNA form, the CDR3 reads TGTGCCAGCAGTAGAAATATGGGGCAGCCCCAGCATTTT. The full variable domain, rest sourced from reference TRBV25-1 and TRBJ1-5, is EADIYQTPRYLVIGTGKKITLECSQTMGHDKMYWYQQDPGMELHLIHYSYGVNSTEKGDLSSESTVSRIRTEHFPLTLESARPSHTSQYLCASSRNMGQPQHFGDGTRLSIL.

The rearrangement links TRBV7-3 to TRBJ2-5, with 16 bases that match TRBD2. Germline trimming cut 1 base from V and 3 bases from J; bases unmatched to any gene: 11. The V gene's germline CDR1 is SGHTA and CDR2 FQGTGA. This CDR3 region has 20 residues. CDR3 sequence (DNA): TGTGCCAGCAGCTTAAGAGGGCCCGGGACTAGCGGGGGGGCGGAAGAGACCCAGTACTTC. Protein sequence: CASSLRGPGTSGGAEETQYF.

The chain couples TRBV2 to TRBJ2-3; D uncertain. Germline V gives CDR1 SNHLY, CDR2 FYNNEI. CDR3 length: 17 residues. V was shortened by 0 bases and J by 0 bases, with 13 bases between the two germline ends. This CDR3 reads CASSEALSGPSTDTQYF. Written as DNA, the CDR3 is TGTGCCAGCAGTGAAGCGCTCTCCGGCCCTAGCACAGATACGCAGTATTTT.

The rearrangement uses TRBV12-3 or TRBV12-4 and TRBJ2-7; D remains unclear. The CDR3 is 14 amino acids. V lost 2 bases and J lost 5, with 13 bases in between. For the CDR3, the DNA is TGTGCCAGCAGTTTAAGGGCCCCTAGGGACGAGCAGTACTTC. Translated, it gives CASSLRAPRDEQYF.

The chain employs TRBV5-1 and TRBJ1-1; no firm D call. Trimming shortened V by 0 bases and J by 3 bases, and 6 bases separated the two germline ends. Germline values: CDR1 SGHRS, CDR2 YFSETQ. The CDR3 consists of 13 residues. CDR3 coding DNA: TGCGCCAGCAGCTTGGGAGATTACACTGAAGCTTTCTTT. Translated: CASSLGDYTEAFF. Variable domain in full (rest from reference TRBV5-1 and TRBJ1-1): KAGVTQTPRYLIKTRGQQVTLSCSPISGHRSVSWYQQTPGQGLQFLFEYFSETQRNKGNFPGRFSGRQFSNSRSEMNVSTLELGDSALYLCASSLGDYTEAFFGQGTRLTVV.

On this clonotype itself: Since no conserved phenylalanine or tryptophan closes the CDR3, a read error is the likely cause. Because the CDR3's place on the DNA is in doubt, the DNA is left out and the CDR3 is given as listed by TCRdb. The chain combines TRBV4-1 with TRBJ2-1; the table assigns TRBD2, which was not confirmed against the DNA. Germline lookup yields CDR1 MGHRA and CDR2 YSYEKL. The CDR3 length equals 10 residues, ends included. CDR3: CASSQEGGPP.

This sequence joins TRBV4-3 and TRBJ2-1; 7 positions match TRBD2. Germline trimming cut 0 bases from V and 2 bases from J; bases unmatched to any gene: 10. The germline gives CDR1 LGHNA, CDR2 YSLEER. The CDR3 spans 18 residues. The CDR3 region has the DNA TGCGCCAGCAGCCAAGATATAATGAGGGAGGGTCCCTACAATGAGCAGTTCTTC. It yields the protein CASSQDIMREGPYNEQFF.